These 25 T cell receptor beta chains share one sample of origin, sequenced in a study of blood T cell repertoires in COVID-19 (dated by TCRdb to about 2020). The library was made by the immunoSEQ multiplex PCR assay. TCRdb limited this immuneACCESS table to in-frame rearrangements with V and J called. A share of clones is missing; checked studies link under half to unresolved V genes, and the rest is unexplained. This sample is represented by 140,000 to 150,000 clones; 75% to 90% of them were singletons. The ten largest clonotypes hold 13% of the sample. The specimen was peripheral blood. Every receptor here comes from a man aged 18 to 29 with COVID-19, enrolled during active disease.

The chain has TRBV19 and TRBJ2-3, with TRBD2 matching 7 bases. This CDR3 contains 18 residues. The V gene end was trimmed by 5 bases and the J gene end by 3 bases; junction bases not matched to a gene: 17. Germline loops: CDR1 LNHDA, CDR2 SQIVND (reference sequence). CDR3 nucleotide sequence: TGTGCCAGTAGTTACCGACTAAAGGGAGGGACTGGGACAGATACGCAGTATTTT. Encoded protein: CASSYRLKGGTGTDTQYF.

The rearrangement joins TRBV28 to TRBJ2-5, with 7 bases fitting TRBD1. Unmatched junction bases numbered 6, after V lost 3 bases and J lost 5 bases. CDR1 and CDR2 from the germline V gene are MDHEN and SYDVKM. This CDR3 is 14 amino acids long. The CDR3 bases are TGTGCCAGCAGTTTGTCAGGGGGTGGCGAGACCCAGTACTTC. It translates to CASSLSGGGETQYF.

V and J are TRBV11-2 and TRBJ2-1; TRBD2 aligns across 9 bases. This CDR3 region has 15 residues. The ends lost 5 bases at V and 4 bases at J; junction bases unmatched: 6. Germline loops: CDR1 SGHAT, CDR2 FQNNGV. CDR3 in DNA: TGTGCCAGCAGCCCCGGGACTAGCTATTACAATGAGCAGTTCTTC. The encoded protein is CASSPGTSYYNEQFF.

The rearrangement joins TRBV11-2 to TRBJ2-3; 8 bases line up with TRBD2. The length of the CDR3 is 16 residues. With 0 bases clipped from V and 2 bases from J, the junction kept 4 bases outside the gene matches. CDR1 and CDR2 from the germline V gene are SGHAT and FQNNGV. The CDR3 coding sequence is TGTGCCAGCAGCTTAGATAGCGGGATCTACACAGATACGCAGTATTTT. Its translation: CASSLDSGIYTDTQYF. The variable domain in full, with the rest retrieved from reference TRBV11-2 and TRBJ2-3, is EAGVAQSPRYKIIEKRQSVAFWCNPISGHATLYWYQQILGQGPKLLIQFQNNGVVDDSQLPKDRFSAERLKGVDSTLKIQPAKLEDSAVYLCASSLDSGIYTDTQYFGPGTRLTVL.

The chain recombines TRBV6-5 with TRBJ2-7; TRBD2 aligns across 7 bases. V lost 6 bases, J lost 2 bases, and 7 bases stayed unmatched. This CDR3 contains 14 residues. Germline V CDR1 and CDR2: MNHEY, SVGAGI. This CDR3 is CASRRAGTTYEQYF. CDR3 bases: TGTGCCAGCAGAAGGGCGGGGACTACCTACGAGCAGTACTTC.

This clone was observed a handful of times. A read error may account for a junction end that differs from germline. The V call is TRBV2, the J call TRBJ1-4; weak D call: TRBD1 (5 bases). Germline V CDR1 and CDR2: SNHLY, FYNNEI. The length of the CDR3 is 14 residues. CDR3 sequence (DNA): TGTGCCAGCAGGGCAGGGTCTACTAATGAAAAACTGCTTTTT. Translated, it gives CASRAGSTNEKLLF.

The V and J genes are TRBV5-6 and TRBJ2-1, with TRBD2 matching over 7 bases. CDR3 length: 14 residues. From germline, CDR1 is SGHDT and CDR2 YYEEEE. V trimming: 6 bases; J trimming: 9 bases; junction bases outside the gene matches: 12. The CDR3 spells CASILEGGPVEQFF. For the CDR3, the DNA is TGTGCCAGCATCCTGGAGGGAGGGCCGGTTGAGCAGTTCTTC.

The CDR3 protein is CASSEAPGQTYEQYF. The CDR3 DNA is TGTGCCAGCAGTGAAGCGCCCGGACAGACCTACGAGCAGTACTTC. The genes are TRBV2 and TRBJ2-7, with D possibly TRBD1 on 6 matching bases. Germline V CDR1 and CDR2: SNHLY, FYNNEI. The CDR3 totals 15 residues. The V and J ends lost 0 bases and 2 bases respectively, with 11 bases between them.

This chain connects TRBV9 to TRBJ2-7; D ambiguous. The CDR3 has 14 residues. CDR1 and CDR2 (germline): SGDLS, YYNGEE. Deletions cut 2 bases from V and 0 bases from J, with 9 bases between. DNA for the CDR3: TGTGCCAGCAGCGTGTCACAGAGCTCCTACGAGCAGTACTTC. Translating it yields CASSVSQSSYEQYF.

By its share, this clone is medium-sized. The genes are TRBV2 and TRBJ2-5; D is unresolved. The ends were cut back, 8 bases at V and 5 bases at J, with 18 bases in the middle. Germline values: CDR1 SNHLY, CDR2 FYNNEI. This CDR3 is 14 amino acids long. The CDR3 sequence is CASWSVRRLETQYF. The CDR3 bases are TGTGCCAGCTGGTCTGTTAGGAGACTGGAGACCCAGTACTTC.

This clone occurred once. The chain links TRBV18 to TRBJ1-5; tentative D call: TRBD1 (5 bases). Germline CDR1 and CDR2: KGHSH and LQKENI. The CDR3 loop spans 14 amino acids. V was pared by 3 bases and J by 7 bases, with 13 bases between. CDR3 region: CASSPEQVGQPQHF. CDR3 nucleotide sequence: TGTGCCAGCTCACCCGAACAGGTAGGGCAGCCCCAGCATTTT.

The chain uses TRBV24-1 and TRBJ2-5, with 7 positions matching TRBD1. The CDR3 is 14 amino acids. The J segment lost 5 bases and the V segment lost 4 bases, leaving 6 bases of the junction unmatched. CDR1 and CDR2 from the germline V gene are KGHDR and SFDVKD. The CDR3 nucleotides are TGTGCCACCAGTGACAGGGGGTTAGGGGAGACCCAGTACTTC. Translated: CATSDRGLGETQYF.

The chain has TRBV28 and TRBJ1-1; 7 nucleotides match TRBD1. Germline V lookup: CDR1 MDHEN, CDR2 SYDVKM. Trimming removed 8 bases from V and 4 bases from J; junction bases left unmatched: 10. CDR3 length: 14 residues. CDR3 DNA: TGTGCCAGCGGAAGGGCAGGGGGAGGCACTGAAGCTTTCTTT. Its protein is CASGRAGGGTEAFF.

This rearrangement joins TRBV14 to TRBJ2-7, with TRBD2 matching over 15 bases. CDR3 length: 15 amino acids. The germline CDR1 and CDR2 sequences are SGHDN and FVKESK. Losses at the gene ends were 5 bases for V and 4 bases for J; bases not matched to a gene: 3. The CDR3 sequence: CASSLGTSGRYEQYF. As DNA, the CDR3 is TGTGCCAGCAGCTTAGGGACTAGCGGGAGGTACGAGCAGTACTTC.

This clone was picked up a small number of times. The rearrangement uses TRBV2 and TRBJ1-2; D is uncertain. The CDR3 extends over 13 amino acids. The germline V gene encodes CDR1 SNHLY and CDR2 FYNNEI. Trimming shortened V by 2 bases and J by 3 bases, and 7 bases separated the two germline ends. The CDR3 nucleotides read TGTGCCAGCAGTGAATTGGGCTACTATGGCTACACCTTC. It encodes CASSELGYYGYTF.

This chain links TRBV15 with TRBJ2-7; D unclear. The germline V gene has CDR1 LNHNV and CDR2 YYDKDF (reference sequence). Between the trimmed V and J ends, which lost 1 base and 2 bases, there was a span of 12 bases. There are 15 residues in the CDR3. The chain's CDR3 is CATSRVFGSTYEQYF. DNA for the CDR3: TGTGCCACCAGCAGAGTATTCGGTTCGACCTACGAGCAGTACTTC.

Written as DNA, the CDR3 is TGTGCCAGCAGTTGGGGACTAGCCCGGGAGCAGTACTTC. Protein: CASSWGLAREQYF. The chain links TRBV5-6 to TRBJ2-7; 9 bases agree with TRBD2. V was pared by 5 bases and J by 7 bases, with 7 bases of the junction left unmatched. The CDR3 has 13 residues. The germline V gene has CDR1 SGHDT and CDR2 YYEEEE.

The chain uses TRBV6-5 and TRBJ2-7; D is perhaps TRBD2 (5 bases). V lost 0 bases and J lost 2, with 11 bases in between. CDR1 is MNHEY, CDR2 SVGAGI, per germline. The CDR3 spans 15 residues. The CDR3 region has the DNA TGTGCCAGCAGTTACTCCGGAGCGGCGGCCTACGAGCAGTACTTC. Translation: CASSYSGAAAYEQYF.

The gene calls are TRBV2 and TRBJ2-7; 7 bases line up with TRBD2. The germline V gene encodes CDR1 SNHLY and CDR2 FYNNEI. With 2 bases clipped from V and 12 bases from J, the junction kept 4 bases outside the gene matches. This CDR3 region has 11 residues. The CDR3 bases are TGTGCCAGCAGTGAAAGGGAGGGTGGGTACTTC. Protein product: CASSEREGGYF.

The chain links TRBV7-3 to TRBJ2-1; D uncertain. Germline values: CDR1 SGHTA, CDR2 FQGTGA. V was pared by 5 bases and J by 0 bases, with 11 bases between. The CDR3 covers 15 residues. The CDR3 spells CASSPTTSSYNEQFF. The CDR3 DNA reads TGTGCCAGCAGCCCAACTACGAGCTCCTACAATGAGCAGTTCTTC.

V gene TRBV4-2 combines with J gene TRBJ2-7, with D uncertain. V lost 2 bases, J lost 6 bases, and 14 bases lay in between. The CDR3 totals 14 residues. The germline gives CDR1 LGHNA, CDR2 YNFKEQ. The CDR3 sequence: CASSQIVSESEQYF. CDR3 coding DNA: TGTGCCAGCAGCCAAATAGTATCGGAGAGCGAGCAGTACTTC.

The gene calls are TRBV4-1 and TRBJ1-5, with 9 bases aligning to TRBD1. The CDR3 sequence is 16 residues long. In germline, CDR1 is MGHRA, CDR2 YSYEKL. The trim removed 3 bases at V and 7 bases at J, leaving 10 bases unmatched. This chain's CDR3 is CASSQGEDRGGQPQHF. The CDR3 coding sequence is TGCGCCAGCAGCCAGGGAGAGGACAGGGGAGGGCAGCCCCAGCATTTT.

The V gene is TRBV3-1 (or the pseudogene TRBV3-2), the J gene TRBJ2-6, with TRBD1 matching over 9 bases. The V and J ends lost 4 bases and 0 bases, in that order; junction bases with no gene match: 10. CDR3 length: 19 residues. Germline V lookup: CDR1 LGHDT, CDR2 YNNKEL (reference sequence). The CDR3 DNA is TGTGCCAGCAGCCCCCTATGGGACAGGGAATACTCTGGGGCCAACGTCCTGACTTTC. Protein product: CASSPLWDREYSGANVLTF.

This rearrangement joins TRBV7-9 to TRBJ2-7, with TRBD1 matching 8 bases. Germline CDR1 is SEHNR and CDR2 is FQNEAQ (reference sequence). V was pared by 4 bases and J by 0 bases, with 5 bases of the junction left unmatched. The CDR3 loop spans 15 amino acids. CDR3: CASSWTGRSSYEQYF. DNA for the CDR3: TGTGCCAGCAGCTGGACAGGGAGGAGCTCCTACGAGCAGTACTTC. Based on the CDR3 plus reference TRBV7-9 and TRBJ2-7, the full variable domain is DTGVSQNPRHKITKRGQNVTFRCDPISEHNRLYWYRQTLGQGPEFLTYFQNEAQLEKSRLLSDRFSAERPKGSFSTLEIQRTEQGDSAMYLCASSWTGRSSYEQYFGPGTRLTVT.

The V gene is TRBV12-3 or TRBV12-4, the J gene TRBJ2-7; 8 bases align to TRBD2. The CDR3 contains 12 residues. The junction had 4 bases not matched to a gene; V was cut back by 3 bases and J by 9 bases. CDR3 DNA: TGTGCCAGCAGTTTCCGGGGGGGGAGGCAGTACTTC. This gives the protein CASSFRGGRQYF.